These T cell receptor beta chains were read from a single sample in a study of graft-versus-host responses after intestinal transplantation. These receptors are not linked to any known antigen. The repertoire was sequenced with immunoSEQ multiplex PCR; TCRdb's copy has only in-frame clones and lacks some. The sample contains 90,000 to 150,000 clones, 85% to 95% of which appear only once. The source was unstimulated CD4+ T cells sorted from spleen or lymph node cells, collected before intestinal transplant. All receptors come from a human donor who received an intestinal transplant. Each CDR3 is given with its conserved first and last residue. A D gene is named only where the DNA matches it firmly. The size entry is marked missing in some rows and otherwise reads once, few, many or a size class.

once,TRBV20-1,TRBJ1-2,NA,TGCAGTGCCCCGGGACCGAGTGGCTACACCTTC,CSAPGPSGYTF
NA,TRBV16,TRBJ2-7,TRBD1,TGTGCCAGCAGCCAATCAGCCGGGACAGTATTCTCCTACGAGCAGTACTTC,CASSQSAGTVFSYEQYF
NA,TRBV18,TRBJ1-2,NA,TGTGCCAGCTCACCATCTGCCGGGGCGGAGGGCTACACCTTC,CASSPSAGAEGYTF
NA,TRBV9,TRBJ2-2,TRBD2,TGTGCCAGCAGCGTGCTTAGCGGGAGGAACACCGGGGAGCTGTTTTTT,CASSVLSGRNTGELFF
few,TRBV10-3,TRBJ1-2,TRBD1,TGTGCCATCAGTAAACAGGGACAGTCCTCCGATGGCTACACCTTC,CAISKQGQSSDGYTF
NA,TRBV5-4,TRBJ2-5,NA,TGTGCCAGCAGCTTTACAGGGCAAGAGACCCAGTACTTC,CASSFTGQETQYF
NA,TRBV2,TRBJ1-2,NA,TGTGCCAGCAGTGAACAGGGCGATGGCTACACCTTC,CASSEQGDGYTF
NA,TRBV5-1,TRBJ2-7,NA,TGCGCCAGCAGCGGCGACCATGGGGGAGAGATCCACGAGCAGTACTTC,CASSGDHGGEIHEQYF
NA,TRBV9,TRBJ2-7,NA,TGTGCCAGCAGCACAGGCCCGGGACTCGCCTTCGAGCAGTACTTC,CASSTGPGLAFEQYF
NA,TRBV18,TRBJ1-3,TRBD1,TGTGCCAGCTCACAGGACAGGGGCGCTGGAAACACCATATATTTT,CASSQDRGAGNTIYF
NA,TRBV5-1,TRBJ1-1,TRBD1,TGCGCCAGCAGCTTGGCCGGCGACAGGGTCGGGACTGAAGCTTTCTTT,CASSLAGDRVGTEAFF
NA,TRBV28,TRBJ1-3,TRBD1,TGTGCCAGCAGTTTATCGGACAGGGCGGGAAACACCATATATTTT,CASSLSDRAGNTIYF
NA,TRBV6-5,TRBJ1-2,NA,TGTGCCAGCAGCCCCAGGGCCCCCCCTATGTATGGCTACACCTTC,CASSPRAPPMYGYTF
NA,TRBV30,TRBJ1-5,NA,TGTGCCTCCAGAGAGGCGGGAGGAAAGCCCCAGCATTTT,CASREAGGKPQHF
NA,TRBV5-4,TRBJ1-4,NA,TGTGCCAGCAGCTTGGAAGGAGGAAAAAGAAAACTGTTTTTT,CASSLEGGKRKLFF
NA,TRBV5-6,TRBJ2-7,NA,TGTGCCAGCAGTCGGGACACCTACGAGCAGTACTTC,CASSRDTYEQYF
NA,TRBV19,TRBJ1-2,NA,TGTGCCACCCTAGGACTTGACTATGGCTACACCTTC,CATLGLDYGYTF
few,TRBV6-5,TRBJ1-2,NA,TGTGCCAGCAGTTACGTTGGCGGCTACGAGGGTGGCTACACCTTC,CASSYVGGYEGGYTF